The T cell receptor beta chain described here comes from a study of T cell responses to AZD1222 COVID-19 vaccine. The study's findings and limits: A rise in Spike-specific TCR breadth and depth followed two AZD1222 doses. Clonal diversity may have been underestimated, and the donors were mostly white British, with more females than males. Repertoire sampling occurred only after the peak T cell response. The number of AZD1222 recipients seropositive at baseline was only 6 or 7.

On this clone: Its antigen is unknown.

The trim removed 5 bases at V and 5 bases at J, leaving 6 bases unmatched. Germline-derived CDR1 and CDR2 are WSHSY and SAAADI. CDR3 length: 14 amino acids. Using immunoSEQ multiplex PCR, the repertoire was profiled, and TCRdb retains in-frame clones only, with some absent. The data hold about 35,000 clones, with under 90% observed a single time. This chain uses TRBV10-2 with TRBJ2-1, with TRBD2 matching over 7 bases. This clonotype was sampled from an adult who received the AZD1222 COVID-19 vaccine. The material was peripheral blood, obtained 28 days after the second AZD1222 dose. CDR3 DNA sequence: TGCGCCAGCAGTACCGGGACTACACACAATGAGCAGTTCTTC. Amino acid sequence: CASSTGTTHNEQFF.